This T cell receptor (beta chain) emerged from a study of blood T cells in healthy people across ages. Isolation recovered at least 6.5 million PBMCs from every sample. CDR1 and CDR2 (germline): SQVTM, ANQGSEA. V was clipped by 5 bases and J by 0 bases; unmatched bases: 2. The CDR3 runs 13 residues. Findings and limits, study-wide: Considered underestimates were the diversity estimates obtained from one million T cells. Measured against age, TCR beta diversity per million T cells decreased in a roughly linear manner. The study lacked donor CMV status, which possibly confounded expanded clonotype changes.

For this clonotype: The antigen remains unidentified.

The second PCR ran about 6 to 12 cycles with a sample-barcoded 5' primer and J-beta primers. TCRdb re-derived calls from the 5' RACE reads in MiXCR, one entry per CDR3 protein. This sample has fewer than 800,000 distinct CDR3 sequences, with 49% found just once. The chain couples TRBV29-1 to TRBJ2-3; 7 nucleotides agree with TRBD1. The clonotype originates from a woman between 55 and 75 years old in good health. The sequencing input was blood. DNA for the CDR3: TGCAGCGTTCGGGACAGAAGCACAGATACGCAGTATTTT. Its translation is CSVRDRSTDTQYF.